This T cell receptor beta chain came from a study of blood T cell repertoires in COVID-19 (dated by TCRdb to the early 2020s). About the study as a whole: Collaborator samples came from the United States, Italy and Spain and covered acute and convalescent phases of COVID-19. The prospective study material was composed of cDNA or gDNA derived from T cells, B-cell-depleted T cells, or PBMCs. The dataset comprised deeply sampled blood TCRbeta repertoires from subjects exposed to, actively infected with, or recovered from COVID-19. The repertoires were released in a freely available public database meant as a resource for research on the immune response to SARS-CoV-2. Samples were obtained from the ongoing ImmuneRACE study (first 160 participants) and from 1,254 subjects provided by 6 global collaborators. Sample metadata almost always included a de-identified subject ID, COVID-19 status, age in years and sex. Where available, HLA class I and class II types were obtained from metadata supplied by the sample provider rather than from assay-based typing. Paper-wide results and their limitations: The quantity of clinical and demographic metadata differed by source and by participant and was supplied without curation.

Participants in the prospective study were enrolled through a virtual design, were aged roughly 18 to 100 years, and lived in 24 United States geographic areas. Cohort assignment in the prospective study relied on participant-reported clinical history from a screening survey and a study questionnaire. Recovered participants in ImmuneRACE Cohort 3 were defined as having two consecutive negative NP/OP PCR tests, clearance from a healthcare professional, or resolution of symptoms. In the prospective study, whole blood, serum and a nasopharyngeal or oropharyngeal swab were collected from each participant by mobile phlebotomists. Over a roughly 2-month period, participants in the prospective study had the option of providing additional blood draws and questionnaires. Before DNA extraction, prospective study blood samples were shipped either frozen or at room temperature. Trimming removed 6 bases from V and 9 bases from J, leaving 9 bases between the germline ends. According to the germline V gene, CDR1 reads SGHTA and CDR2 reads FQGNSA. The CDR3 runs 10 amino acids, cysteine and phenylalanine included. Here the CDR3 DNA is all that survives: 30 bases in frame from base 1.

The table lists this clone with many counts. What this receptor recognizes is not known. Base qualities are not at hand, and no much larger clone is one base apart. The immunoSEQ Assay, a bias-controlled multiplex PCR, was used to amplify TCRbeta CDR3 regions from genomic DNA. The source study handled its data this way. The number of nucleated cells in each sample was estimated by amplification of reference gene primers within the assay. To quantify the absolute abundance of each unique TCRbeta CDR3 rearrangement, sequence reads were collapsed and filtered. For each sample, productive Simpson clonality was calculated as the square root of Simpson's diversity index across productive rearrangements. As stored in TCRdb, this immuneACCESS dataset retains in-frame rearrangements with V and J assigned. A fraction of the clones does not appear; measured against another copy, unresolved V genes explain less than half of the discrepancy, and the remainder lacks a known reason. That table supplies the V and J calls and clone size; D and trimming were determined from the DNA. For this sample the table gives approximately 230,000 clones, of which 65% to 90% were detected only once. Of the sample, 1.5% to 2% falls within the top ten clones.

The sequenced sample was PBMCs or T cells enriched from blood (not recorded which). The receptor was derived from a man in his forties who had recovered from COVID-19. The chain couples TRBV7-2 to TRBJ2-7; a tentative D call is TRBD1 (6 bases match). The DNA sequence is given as TGTGCCAGCAGTTCAGGGGTGCAGTACTTC. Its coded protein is CASSSGVQYF.